A single sample is the source of the 8 T cell receptor beta chains below, sequenced in a study of T cell responses to AZD1222 COVID-19 vaccine. TCRdb keeps only in-frame clones here, not all; method: immunoSEQ multiplex PCR. The sample comprises 90,000 to 150,000 clones, roughly 90% of which are singletons, and around 8.6% rests with the top ten. Sequenced here: peripheral blood, sampled on day 0 of AZD1222 vaccination. The receptors shown here come from an adult in good health.

Turning to this clone: One junction end disagrees with the germline gene, perhaps due to a read error. The rearrangement links TRBV7-7 to TRBJ2-7; 7 nucleotides agree with TRBD2. Germline CDR1 and CDR2: SSHAT and FNYEAQ (reference sequence). The CDR3 has 14 amino acids. The CDR3 coding sequence is TGTGCTAGCAGCTTAGGGTTGGGGGGGGACGAGCAGTACTTC. Translating gives CASSLGLGGDEQYF.

The V gene is TRBV11-2, the J gene TRBJ1-6; 8 bases fit TRBD1. Per germline, CDR1 SGHAT and CDR2 FQNNGV. The CDR3 runs 19 residues. Trimming at V came to 2 bases and at J to 12 bases, leaving 21 bases not matched to a gene. Here the CDR3 DNA reads TGTGCCAGCAGCTTAAGGGGTCAGGGGGCAAGAACCGTAACTTTACCCCTCCACTTT. Its protein is CASSLRGQGARTVTLPLHF. Looking up the rest from reference TRBV11-2 and TRBJ1-6 gives the full variable domain: EAGVAQSPRYKIIEKRQSVAFWCNPISGHATLYWYQQILGQGPKLLIQFQNNGVVDDSQLPKDRFSAERLKGVDSTLKIQPAKLEDSAVYLCASSLRGQGARTVTLPLHFGNGTRLTVT.

Only one count was recorded for this clone. This chain joins TRBV7-3 and TRBJ2-2; 7 bases are a match to TRBD2. The CDR3 is 15 residues long. V lost 4 bases to trimming and J lost 0 bases; unmatched junction nucleotides: 2. Germline CDR1 SGHTA, CDR2 FQGTGA. CDR3 sequence: CASSSAGPNTGELFF. The DNA of the CDR3 is TGTGCCAGCAGCTCAGCGGGGCCGAACACCGGGGAGCTGTTTTTT.

The chain couples TRBV28 to TRBJ1-1; D unresolved. Per the germline V gene, CDR1 is MDHEN and CDR2 is SYDVKM. CDR3 length: 14 residues. Between the trimmed V and J ends, which lost 6 bases and 5 bases, there was a span of 16 bases. CDR3 DNA: TGTGCCAGCAGGAAGGGTTGGGGTTTGACTGAAGCTTTCTTT. Encoded protein: CASRKGWGLTEAFF.

V and J are TRBV5-1 and TRBJ2-1, with TRBD2 matching over 10 bases. The CDR3 covers 16 residues. The V and J ends lost 4 bases and 4 bases, in that order; junction bases with no gene match: 8. Per germline, CDR1 SGHRS and CDR2 YFSETQ. CDR3 in amino acids: CASSEGAGGGYNEQFF. The CDR3 region has the DNA TGCGCCAGCAGCGAGGGAGCGGGAGGGGGTTACAATGAGCAGTTCTTC. Looking up the rest from reference TRBV5-1 and TRBJ2-1 gives the full variable domain: KAGVTQTPRYLIKTRGQQVTLSCSPISGHRSVSWYQQTPGQGLQFLFEYFSETQRNKGNFPGRFSGRQFSNSRSEMNVSTLELGDSALYLCASSEGAGGGYNEQFFGPGTRLTVL.

V gene TRBV4-1 combines with J gene TRBJ2-1; 7 bases are a match to TRBD1. V trimming: 6 bases; J trimming: 7 bases; junction bases outside the gene matches: 3. The germline gives CDR1 MGHRA, CDR2 YSYEKL. This CDR3 has 12 residues. The CDR3 sequence: CASRGRGNEQFF. The CDR3 DNA follows: TGCGCCAGCAGAGGCAGGGGGAATGAGCAGTTCTTC.

This clone is a singleton in its sample. The V gene is TRBV6-5, the J gene TRBJ1-1, with a tentative D call TRBD1 (6 bases). Looked up from germline, CDR1 is MNHEY and CDR2 is SVGAGI. With 6 bases removed from V and 0 bases from J, the gap between germline ends came to 14 bases. The CDR3 runs 15 residues. CDR3 residues: CASRETGNMNTEAFF. The CDR3 region has the DNA TGTGCCAGCAGGGAGACAGGCAATATGAACACTGAAGCTTTCTTT.

The chain uses TRBV5-1 and TRBJ1-2; possibly TRBD1 for D (6 bases). V shed 0 bases and J shed 2 bases, with 11 bases lying between them. The germline gives CDR1 SGHRS, CDR2 YFSETQ. The CDR3 consists of 15 residues. For the CDR3, the DNA is TGCGCCAGCAGCTTGGAGGGACATGGGAACTATGGCTACACCTTC. It codes for CASSLEGHGNYGYTF.